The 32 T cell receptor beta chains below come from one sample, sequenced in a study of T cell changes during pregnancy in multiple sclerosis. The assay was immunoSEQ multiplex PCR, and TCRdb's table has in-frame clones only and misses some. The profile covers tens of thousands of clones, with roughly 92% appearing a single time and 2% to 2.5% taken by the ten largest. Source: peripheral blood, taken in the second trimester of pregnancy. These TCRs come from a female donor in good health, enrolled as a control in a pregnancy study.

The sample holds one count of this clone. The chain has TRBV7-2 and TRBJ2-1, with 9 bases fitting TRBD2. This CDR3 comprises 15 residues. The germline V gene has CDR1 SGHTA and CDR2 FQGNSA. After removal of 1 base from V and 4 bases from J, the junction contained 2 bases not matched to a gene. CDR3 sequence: CASSLESGGYNEQFF. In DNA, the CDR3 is TGTGCCAGCAGCTTAGAGAGCGGGGGGTACAATGAGCAGTTCTTC. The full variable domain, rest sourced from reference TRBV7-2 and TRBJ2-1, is GAGVSQSPSNKVTEKGKDVELRCDPISGHTALYWYRQSLGQGLEFLIYFQGNSAPDKSGLPSDRFSAERTGGSVSTLTIQRTQQEDSAVYLCASSLESGGYNEQFFGPGTRLTVL.

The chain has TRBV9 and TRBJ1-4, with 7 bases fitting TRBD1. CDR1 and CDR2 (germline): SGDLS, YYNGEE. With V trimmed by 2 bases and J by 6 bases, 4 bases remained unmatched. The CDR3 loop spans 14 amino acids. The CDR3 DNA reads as TGTGCCAGCAGCGTCGGGACAGAACATGAAAAACTGTTTTTT. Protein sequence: CASSVGTEHEKLFF.

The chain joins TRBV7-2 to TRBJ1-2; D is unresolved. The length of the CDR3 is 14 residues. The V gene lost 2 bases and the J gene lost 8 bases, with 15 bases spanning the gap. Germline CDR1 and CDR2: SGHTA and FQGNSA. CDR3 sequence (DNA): TGTGCCAGCAGCTTACCCAGGTGGGGAGAGGGCTACACCTTC. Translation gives CASSLPRWGEGYTF.

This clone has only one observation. This CDR3 reads CASSLPGGRNTGELFF. The CDR3 DNA sequence: TGCGCCAGCAGCCTACCGGGGGGGAGGAACACCGGGGAGCTGTTTTTT. V usage is TRBV5-1 and J usage is TRBJ2-2, with 8 bases matching TRBD2. Losses at the gene ends were 4 bases for V and 1 base for J; bases not matched to a gene: 6. CDR1 is SGHRS and CDR2 is YFSETQ in the germline V gene. The CDR3 has 16 residues.

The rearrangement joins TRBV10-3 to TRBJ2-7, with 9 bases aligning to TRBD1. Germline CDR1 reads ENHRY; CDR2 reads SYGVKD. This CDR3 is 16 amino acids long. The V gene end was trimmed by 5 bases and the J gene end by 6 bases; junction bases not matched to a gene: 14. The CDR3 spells CAISPRPGQGLGEQYF. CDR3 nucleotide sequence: TGTGCCATCAGTCCTCGGCCGGGACAGGGTTTAGGCGAGCAGTACTTC.

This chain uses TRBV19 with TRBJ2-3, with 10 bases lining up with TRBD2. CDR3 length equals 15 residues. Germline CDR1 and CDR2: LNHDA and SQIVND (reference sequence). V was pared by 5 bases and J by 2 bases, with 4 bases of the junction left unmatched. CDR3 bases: TGTGCCAGTAGTGGCCTAGCGGGGGCCACAGATACGCAGTATTTT. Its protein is CASSGLAGATDTQYF. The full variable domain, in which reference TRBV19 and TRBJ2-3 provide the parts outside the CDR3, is DGGITQSPKYLFRKEGQNVTLSCEQNLNHDAMYWYRQDPGQGLRLIYYSQIVNDFQKGDIAEGYSVSREKKESFPLTVTSAQKNPTAFYLCASSGLAGATDTQYFGPGTRLTVL.

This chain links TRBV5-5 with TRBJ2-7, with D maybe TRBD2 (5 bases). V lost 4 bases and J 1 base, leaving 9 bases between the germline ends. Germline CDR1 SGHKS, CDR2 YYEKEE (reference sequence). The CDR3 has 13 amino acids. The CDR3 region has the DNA TGTGCCAGCAGCGGAGGACCGTCCTACGAGCAGTACTTC. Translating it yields CASSGGPSYEQYF.

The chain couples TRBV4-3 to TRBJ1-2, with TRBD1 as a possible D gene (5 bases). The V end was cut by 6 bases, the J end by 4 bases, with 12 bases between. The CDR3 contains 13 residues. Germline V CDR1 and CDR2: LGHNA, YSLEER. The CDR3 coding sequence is TGCGCCAGCAGTCCTACAGGCCCCTATGGCTACACCTTC. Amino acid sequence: CASSPTGPYGYTF.

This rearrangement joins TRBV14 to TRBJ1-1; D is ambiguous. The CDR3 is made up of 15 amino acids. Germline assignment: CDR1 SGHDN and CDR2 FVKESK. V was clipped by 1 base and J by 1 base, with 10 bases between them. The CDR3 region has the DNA TGTGCCAGCAGCCAAGGGCAGGCCAGGAACACTGAAGCTTTCTTT. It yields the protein CASSQGQARNTEAFF.

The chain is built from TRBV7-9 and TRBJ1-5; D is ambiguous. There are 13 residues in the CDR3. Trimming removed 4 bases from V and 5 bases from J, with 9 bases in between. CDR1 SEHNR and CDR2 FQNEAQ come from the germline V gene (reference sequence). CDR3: CASSSAGYQPQHF. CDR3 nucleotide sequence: TGTGCCAGCAGCTCCGCAGGCTATCAGCCCCAGCATTTT.

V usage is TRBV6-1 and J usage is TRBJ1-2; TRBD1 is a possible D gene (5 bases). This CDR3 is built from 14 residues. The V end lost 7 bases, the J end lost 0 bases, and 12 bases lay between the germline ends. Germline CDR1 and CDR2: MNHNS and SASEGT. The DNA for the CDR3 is TGTGCCAGCACTAATACAGGAACTAACTATGGCTACACCTTC. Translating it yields CASTNTGTNYGYTF.

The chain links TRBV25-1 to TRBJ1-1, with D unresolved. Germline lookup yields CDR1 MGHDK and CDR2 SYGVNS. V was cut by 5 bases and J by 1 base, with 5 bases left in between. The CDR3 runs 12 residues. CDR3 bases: TGTGCCAGCAGTACTCCGAACACTGAAGCTTTCTTT. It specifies CASSTPNTEAFF.

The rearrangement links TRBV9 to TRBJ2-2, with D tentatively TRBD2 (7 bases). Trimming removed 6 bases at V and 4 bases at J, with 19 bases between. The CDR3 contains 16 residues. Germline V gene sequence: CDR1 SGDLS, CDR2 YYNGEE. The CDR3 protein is CASTKGGGAGTGELFF. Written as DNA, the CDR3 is TGTGCCAGCACCAAAGGAGGGGGGGCCGGCACCGGGGAGCTGTTTTTT.

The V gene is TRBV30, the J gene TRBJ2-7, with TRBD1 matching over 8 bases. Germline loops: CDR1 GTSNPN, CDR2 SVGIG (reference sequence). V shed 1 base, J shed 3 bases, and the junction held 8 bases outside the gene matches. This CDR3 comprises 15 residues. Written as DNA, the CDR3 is TGTGCCTGGAGTGCACCCGGACAGGGTATCTACGAGCAGTACTTC. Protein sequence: CAWSAPGQGIYEQYF.

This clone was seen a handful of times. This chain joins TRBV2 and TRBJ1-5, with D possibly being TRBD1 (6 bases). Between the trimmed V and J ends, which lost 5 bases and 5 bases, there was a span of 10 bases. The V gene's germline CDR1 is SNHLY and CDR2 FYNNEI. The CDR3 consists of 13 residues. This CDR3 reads CASSTGRDQPQHF. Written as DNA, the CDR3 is TGTGCCAGCAGTACAGGGCGGGATCAGCCCCAGCATTTT. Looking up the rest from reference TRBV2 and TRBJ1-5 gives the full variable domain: EPEVTQTPSHQVTQMGQEVILRCVPISNHLYFYWYRQILGQKVEFLVSFYNNEISEKSEIFDDQFSVERPDGSNFTLKIRSTKLEDSAMYFCASSTGRDQPQHFGDGTRLSIL.

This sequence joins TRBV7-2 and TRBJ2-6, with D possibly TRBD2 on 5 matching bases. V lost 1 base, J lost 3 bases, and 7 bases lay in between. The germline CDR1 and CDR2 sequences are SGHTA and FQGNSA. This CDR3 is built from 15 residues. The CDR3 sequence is CASSLGAGGANVLTF. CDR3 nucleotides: TGTGCCAGCAGCTTAGGGGCGGGTGGGGCCAACGTCCTGACTTTC.

The CDR3: CASRQQETQYF. CDR3 nucleotides: TGTGCCAGCAGACAACAAGAGACCCAGTACTTC. The chain links TRBV11-2 to TRBJ2-5; D unclear. Germline V CDR1 and CDR2: SGHAT, FQNNGV. The CDR3 length is 11 residues. Trimming cost V 6 bases and J 2 bases, with 4 bases left between them.

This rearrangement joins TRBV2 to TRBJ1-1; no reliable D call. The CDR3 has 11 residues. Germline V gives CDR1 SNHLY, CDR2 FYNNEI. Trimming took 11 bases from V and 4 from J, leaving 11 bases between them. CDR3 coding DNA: TGTGCCCTTGATCAGTCCACTGAAGCTTTCTTT. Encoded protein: CALDQSTEAFF.

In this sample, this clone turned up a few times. In DNA form, the CDR3 reads TGTGCCAGCAGCCCCACGGTTGAGGGCTACAATGAGCAGTTCTTC. It yields the protein CASSPTVEGYNEQFF. This chain uses TRBV7-3 with TRBJ2-1; possibly TRBD2 for D (5 bases). V lost 5 bases to trimming and J lost 3 bases, with 14 bases between them. This CDR3 is built from 15 residues. Germline assignment: CDR1 SGHTA and CDR2 FQGTGA. Filled out from reference TRBV7-3 and TRBJ2-1, the complete variable domain reads GAGVSQTPSNKVTEKGKYVELRCDPISGHTALYWYRQSLGQGPEFLIYFQGTGAADDSGLPNDRFFAVRPEGSVSTLKIQRTERGDSAVYLCASSPTVEGYNEQFFGPGTRLTVL.

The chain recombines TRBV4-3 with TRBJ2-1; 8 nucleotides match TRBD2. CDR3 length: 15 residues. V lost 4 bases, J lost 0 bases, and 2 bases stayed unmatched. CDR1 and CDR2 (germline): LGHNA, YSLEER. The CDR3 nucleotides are TGCGCCAGCAGCCGACTAGCGAACTCCTACAATGAGCAGTTCTTC. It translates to CASSRLANSYNEQFF.

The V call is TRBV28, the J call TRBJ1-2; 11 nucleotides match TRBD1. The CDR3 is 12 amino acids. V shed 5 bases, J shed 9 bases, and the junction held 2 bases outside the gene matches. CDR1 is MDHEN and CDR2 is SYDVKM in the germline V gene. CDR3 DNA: TGTGCCAGCAGTGGACAGGGGGCTAGCTACACCTTC. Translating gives CASSGQGASYTF.

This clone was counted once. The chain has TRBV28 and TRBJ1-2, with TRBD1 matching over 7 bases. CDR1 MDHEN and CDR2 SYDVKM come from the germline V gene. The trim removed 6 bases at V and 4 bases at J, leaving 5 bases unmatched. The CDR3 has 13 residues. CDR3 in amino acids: CASRNRGSYGYTF. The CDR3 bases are TGTGCCAGCAGAAACAGGGGAAGCTATGGCTACACCTTC.

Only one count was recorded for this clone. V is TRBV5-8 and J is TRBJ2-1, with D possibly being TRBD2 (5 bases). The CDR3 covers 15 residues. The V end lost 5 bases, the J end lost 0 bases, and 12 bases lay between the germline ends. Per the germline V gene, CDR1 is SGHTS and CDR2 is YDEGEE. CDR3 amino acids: CASSVEGFSYNEQFF. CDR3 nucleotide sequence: TGTGCCAGCAGTGTTGAGGGATTCTCCTACAATGAGCAGTTCTTC.

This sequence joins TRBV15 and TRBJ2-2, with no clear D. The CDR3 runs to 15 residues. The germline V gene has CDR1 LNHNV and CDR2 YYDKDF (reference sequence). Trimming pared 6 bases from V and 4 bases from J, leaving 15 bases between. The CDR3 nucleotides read TGTGCCACCAGGTCCCACACCCTAGGCACCGGGGAGCTGTTTTTT. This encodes CATRSHTLGTGELFF.

The DNA of the CDR3 is TGTGCCAGCAGGGGGCCGCGCTCTGGAAACACCATATATTTT. This codes for CASRGPRSGNTIYF. The chain joins TRBV6-5 to TRBJ1-3; TRBD1 might be the D (5 bases). This CDR3 spans 14 amino acids. V was trimmed by 6 bases and J by 0 bases, leaving 9 bases between them. From germline, CDR1 is MNHEY and CDR2 SVGAGI.

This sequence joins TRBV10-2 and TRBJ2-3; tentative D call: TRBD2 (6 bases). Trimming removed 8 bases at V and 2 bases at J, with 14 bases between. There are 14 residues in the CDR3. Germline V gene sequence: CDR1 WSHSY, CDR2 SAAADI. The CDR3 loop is CASLRGAHTDTQYF. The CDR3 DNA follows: TGCGCCAGCCTCCGCGGGGCACACACAGATACGCAGTATTTT.

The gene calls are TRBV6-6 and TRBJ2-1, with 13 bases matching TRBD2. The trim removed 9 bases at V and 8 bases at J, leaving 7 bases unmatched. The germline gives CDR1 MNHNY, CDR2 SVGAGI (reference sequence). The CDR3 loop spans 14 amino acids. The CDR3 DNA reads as TGTGCCAGTACCACTAGCGGGGGGGCTTATGAGCAGTTCTTC. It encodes CASTTSGGAYEQFF.

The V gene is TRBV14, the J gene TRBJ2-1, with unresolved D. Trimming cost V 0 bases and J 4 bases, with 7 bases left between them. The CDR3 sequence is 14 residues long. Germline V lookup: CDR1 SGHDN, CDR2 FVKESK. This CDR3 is CASSQDNSYNEQFF. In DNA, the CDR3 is TGTGCCAGCAGCCAAGATAACTCATACAATGAGCAGTTCTTC.

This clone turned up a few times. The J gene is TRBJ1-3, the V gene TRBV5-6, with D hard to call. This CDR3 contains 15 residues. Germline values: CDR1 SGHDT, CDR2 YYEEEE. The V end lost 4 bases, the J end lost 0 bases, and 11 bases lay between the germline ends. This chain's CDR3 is CASSHLAASGNTIYF. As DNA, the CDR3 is TGTGCCAGCAGCCATCTGGCCGCCTCTGGAAACACCATATATTTT.

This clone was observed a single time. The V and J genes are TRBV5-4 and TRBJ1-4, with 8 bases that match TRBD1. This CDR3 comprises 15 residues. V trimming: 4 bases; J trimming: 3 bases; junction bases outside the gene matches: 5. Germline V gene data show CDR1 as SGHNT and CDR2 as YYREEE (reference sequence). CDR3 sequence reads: CASSPQGASNEKLFF. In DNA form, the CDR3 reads TGTGCCAGCAGCCCGCAGGGGGCATCTAATGAAAAACTGTTTTTT.

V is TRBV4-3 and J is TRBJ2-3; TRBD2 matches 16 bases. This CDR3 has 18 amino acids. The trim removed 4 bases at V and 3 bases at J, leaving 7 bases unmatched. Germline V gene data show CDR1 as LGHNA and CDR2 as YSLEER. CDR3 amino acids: CASSLAPGLAGGTDTQYF. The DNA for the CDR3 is TGCGCCAGCAGCCTTGCACCGGGACTAGCGGGGGGGACAGATACGCAGTATTTT.

The CDR3 reads CASSGGQGHSPLHF. CDR3 in DNA: TGTGCCAGCAGCGGAGGACAGGGTCATTCACCCCTCCACTTT. V is TRBV7-9 and J is TRBJ1-6; 8 bases agree with TRBD1. There are 14 residues in the CDR3. Germline CDR1 is SEHNR and CDR2 is FQNEAQ (reference sequence). The trim removed 5 bases at V and 8 bases at J, leaving 5 bases unmatched.